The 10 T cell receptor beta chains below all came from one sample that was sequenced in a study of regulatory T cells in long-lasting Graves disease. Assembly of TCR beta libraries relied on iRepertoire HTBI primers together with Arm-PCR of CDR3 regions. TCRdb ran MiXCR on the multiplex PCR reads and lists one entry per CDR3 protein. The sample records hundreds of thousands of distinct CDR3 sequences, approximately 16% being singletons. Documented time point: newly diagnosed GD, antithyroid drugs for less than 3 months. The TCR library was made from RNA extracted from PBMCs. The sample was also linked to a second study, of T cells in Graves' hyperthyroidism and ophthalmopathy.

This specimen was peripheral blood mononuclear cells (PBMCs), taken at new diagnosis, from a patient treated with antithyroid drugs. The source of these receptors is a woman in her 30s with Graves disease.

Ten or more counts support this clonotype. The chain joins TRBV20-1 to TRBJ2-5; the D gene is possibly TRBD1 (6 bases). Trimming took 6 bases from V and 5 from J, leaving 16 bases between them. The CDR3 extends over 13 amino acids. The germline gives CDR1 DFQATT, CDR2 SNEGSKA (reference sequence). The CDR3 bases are TGCAGTGCCAGGATGACAGGTCGGGAGACCCAGTACTTC. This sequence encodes CSARMTGRETQYF.

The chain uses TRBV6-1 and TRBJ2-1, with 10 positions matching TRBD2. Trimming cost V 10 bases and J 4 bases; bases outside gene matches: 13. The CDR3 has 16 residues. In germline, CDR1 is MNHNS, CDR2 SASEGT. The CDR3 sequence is CATSHEREGFYNEQFF. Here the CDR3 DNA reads TGTGCCACTTCACACGAGCGGGAGGGCTTTTACAATGAGCAGTTCTTC.

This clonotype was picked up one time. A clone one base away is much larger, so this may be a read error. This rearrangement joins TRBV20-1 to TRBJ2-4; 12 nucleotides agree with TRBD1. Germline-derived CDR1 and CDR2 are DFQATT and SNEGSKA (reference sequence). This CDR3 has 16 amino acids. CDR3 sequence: CNARAAGQGAVDIQYF. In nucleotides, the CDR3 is TGCAATGCTAGGGCCGCGGGACAGGGGGCCGTAGACATTCAGTACTTC.

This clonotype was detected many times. CDR3 sequence reads: CSARPPNSVSWSYEQYF. CDR3 bases: TGCAGTGCTAGACCCCCAAACTCCGTATCCTGGTCCTACGAGCAGTACTTC. The genes are TRBV20-1 and TRBJ2-7; D unclear. CDR3 length: 17 amino acids. The germline V gene has CDR1 DFQATT and CDR2 SNEGSKA (reference sequence). V shed 2 bases and J shed 1 base, with 21 bases lying between them.

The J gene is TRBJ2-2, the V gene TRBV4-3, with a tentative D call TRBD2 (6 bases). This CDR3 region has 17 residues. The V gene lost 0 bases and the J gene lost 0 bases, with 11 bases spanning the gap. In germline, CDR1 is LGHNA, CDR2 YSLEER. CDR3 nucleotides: TGCGCCAGCAGCCAAGATCGGAGGGGCGCGAACACCGGGGAGCTGTTTTTT. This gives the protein CASSQDRRGANTGELFF.

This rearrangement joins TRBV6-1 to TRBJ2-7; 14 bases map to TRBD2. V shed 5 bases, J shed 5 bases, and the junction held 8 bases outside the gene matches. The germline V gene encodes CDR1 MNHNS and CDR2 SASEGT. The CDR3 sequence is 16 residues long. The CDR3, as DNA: TGTGCCAGCAGTAAAGGGCCGGGACTAGCGGGAGACGAGCAGTACTTC. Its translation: CASSKGPGLAGDEQYF.

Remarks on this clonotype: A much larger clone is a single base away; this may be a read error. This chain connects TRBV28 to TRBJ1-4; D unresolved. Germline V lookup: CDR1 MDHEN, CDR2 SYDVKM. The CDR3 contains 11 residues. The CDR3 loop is CASRKGERLFF. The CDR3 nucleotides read TGTGCCAGCCGAAAGGGAGAAAGACTGTTTTTT.

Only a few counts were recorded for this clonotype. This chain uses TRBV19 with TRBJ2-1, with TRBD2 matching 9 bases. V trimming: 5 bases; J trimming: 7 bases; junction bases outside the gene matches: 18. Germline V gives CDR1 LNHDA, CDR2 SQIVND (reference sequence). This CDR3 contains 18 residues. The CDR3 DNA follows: TGTGCCAGTAGTTCTAGGGTTATGGTAGCGGGAGAGGGGAATGAGCAGTTCTTC. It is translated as CASSSRVMVAGEGNEQFF. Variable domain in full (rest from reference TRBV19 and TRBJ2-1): DGGITQSPKYLFRKEGQNVTLSCEQNLNHDAMYWYRQDPGQGLRLIYYSQIVNDFQKGDIAEGYSVSREKKESFPLTVTSAQKNPTAFYLCASSSRVMVAGEGNEQFFGPGTRLTVL.

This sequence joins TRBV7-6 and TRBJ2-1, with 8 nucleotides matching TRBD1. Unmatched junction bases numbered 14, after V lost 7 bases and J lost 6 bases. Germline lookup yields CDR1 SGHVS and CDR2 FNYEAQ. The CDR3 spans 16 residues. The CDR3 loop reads CASTLSPGQASNEQFF. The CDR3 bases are TGTGCCAGCACCCTATCTCCGGGACAGGCATCCAATGAGCAGTTCTTC.

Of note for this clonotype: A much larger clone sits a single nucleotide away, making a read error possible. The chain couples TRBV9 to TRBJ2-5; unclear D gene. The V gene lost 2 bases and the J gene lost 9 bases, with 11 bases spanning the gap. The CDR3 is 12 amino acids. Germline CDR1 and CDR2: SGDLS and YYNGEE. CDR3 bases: TGTGCCAGCAGCGTTACGGACGAGGCCCAGTACTTC. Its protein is CASSVTDEAQYF.